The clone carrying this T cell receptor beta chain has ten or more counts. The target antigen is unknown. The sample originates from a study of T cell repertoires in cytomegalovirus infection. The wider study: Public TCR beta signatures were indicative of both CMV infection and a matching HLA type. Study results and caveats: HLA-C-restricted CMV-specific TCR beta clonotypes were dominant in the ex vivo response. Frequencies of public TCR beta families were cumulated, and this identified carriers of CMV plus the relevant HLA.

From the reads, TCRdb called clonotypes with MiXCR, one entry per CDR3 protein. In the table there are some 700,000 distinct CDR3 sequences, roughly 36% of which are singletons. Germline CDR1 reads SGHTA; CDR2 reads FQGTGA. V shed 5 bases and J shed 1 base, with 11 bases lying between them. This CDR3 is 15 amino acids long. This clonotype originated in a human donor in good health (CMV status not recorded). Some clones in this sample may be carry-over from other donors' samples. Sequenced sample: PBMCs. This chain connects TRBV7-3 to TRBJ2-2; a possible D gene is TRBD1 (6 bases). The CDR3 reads CASSPGTLNTGELFF. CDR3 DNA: TGTGCCAGCAGCCCCGGGACACTGAACACCGGGGAGCTGTTTTTT.